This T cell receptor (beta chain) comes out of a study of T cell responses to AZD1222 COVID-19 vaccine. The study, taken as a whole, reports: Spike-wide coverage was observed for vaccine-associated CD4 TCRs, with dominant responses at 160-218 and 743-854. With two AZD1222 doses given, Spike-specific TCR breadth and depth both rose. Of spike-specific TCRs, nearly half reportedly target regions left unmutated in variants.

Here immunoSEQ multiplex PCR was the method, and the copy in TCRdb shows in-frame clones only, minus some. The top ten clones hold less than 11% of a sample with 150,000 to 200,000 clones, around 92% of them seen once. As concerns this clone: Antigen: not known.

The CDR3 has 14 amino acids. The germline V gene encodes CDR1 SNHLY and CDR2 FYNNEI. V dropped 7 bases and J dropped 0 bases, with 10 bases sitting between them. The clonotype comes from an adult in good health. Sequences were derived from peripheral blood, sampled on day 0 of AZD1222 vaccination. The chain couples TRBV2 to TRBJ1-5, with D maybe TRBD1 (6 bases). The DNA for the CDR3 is TGTGCCAGCACTCTACAGGGTAGCAATCAGCCCCAGCATTTT. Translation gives CASTLQGSNQPQHF.